The rows below give T cell receptor beta chains drawn from one sample of a study of T cells in narcolepsy. Assay: immunoSEQ multiplex PCR; the TCRdb copy retains only in-frame clones and omits some. This table holds more than 20,000 clones, approximately 90% found once. The sample taken for sequencing was CD45RA- memory CD4+ T cells from PBMCs. These receptors came from a human donor with narcolepsy. Both conserved end residues are part of each CDR3. D genes are given only for firm matches. Expanded clones get a size class; other rows say once, few or many, or leave the size out.

-	-	TRBV4-1	TRBJ1-5	TGCGCCAGCAGCCAAGGTGCAGCCAGGAGGGTAAATCAGCCCCAGCATTTT	CASSQGAARRVNQPQHF
TRBD2	-	TRBV12-5	TRBJ2-3	TGTGCTAGTGGTCTGAAAGGGACTAGCGGGAGTTATACAGATACGCAGTATTTT	CASGLKGTSGSYTDTQYF
TRBD1	-	TRBV7-6	TRBJ1-1	TGTGCCAGCAGCCGCGACAGGGAGGGTGAAGCTTTCTTT	CASSRDREGEAFF
-	-	TRBV7-2	TRBJ2-2	TGTGCCAGCAGCTTACAAGTGAACACCGGGGAGCTGTTTTTT	CASSLQVNTGELFF
TRBD2	-	TRBV7-6	TRBJ2-7	TGTGCCAGCAGCTTAGAGGGCGGGAGTGCCTACGAGCAGTACTTC	CASSLEGGSAYEQYF
-	-	TRBV11-1	TRBJ2-5	TGTACCAGCAGCTTCGGCCAGCAAGAGACCCAGTACTTC	CTSSFGQQETQYF
-	-	TRBV6-6	TRBJ1-2	TGTGCCAGCAGTGAGGCAGACGGGGTTTCCTATGGCTACACCTTC	CASSEADGVSYGYTF
-	-	TRBV2	TRBJ2-7	TGTGCCAGCTCGTTACCAGGAATATTCTACGAGCAGTACTTC	CASSLPGIFYEQYF
-	-	TRBV28	TRBJ1-5	TGTGCCAGCAGTTTGGAAGGCGGAAATCAGCCCCAGCATTTT	CASSLEGGNQPQHF
-	-	TRBV7-2	TRBJ1-2	TGTGCCAGCAGCCTAGAACACAGCCAAGGCTACACCTTC	CASSLEHSQGYTF
TRBD2	-	TRBV7-2	TRBJ2-3	TGTGCCAGCAGCGTGGGACTAGATGTCACAGATACGCAGTATTTT	CASSVGLDVTDTQYF
TRBD2	-	TRBV19	TRBJ2-1	TGTGCCAGTAGTAAGTTGAGCGGGAGGATTAATGAGCAGTTCTTC	CASSKLSGRINEQFF
TRBD1	-	TRBV28	TRBJ2-5	TGTGCCAGCAGTTTAACAGGGGGCGGGCAAGAGACCCAGTACTTC	CASSLTGGGQETQYF
-	-	TRBV7-8	TRBJ1-5	TGTGCCAGCAGCATTCGTGAGACAGTTACTCAGCCCCAGCATTTT	CASSIRETVTQPQHF
TRBD1	-	TRBV5-1	TRBJ2-3	TGCGCCAGCAATCCTGTCCCGGGACAGGGGACCACAGATACGCAGTATTTT	CASNPVPGQGTTDTQYF
-	-	TRBV7-3	TRBJ1-2	TGTGCCAGCAGCTTAACGTCCGGGGGCGATGGCTACACCTTC	CASSLTSGGDGYTF
-	-	TRBV15	TRBJ1-5	TGTGCCACCAGCCCCCGATCCGGCAATCAGCCCCAGCATTTT	CATSPRSGNQPQHF
-	once	TRBV7-2	TRBJ1-3	TGTGCCAGCAGACAGGGCGCTGGAAACACCATATATTTT	CASRQGAGNTIYF
TRBD2	-	TRBV19	TRBJ2-7	TGTGCCAGTAGTACTCAGCGGGAGAGGGAGCAGTACTTC	CASSTQREREQYF
-	-	TRBV5-4	TRBJ1-5	TGTGCCAGCAGCTATGGAAGGTCGGTCTTTCCCAATCAGCCCCAGCATTTT	CASSYGRSVFPNQPQHF
TRBD2	once	TRBV29-1	TRBJ2-3	TGCAGCGTTGCCCGGACTAGCGGCCGCACAGATACGCAGTATTTT	CSVARTSGRTDTQYF
TRBD2	-	TRBV7-9	TRBJ2-1	TGTGCCAGCACCCAGGGTCCGGGAGGTGGGACCAATGAGCAGTTCTTC	CASTQGPGGGTNEQFF
-	-	TRBV18	TRBJ2-7	TGTGCCAGCTCACCACCGGCGCGGACCTACGAGCAGTACTTC	CASSPPARTYEQYF
-	-	TRBV7-2	TRBJ2-5	TGTGCCAGCAGCCCCTCTGGAGCCAGAGGGGAGACCCAGTACTTC	CASSPSGARGETQYF
-	-	TRBV11-2	TRBJ1-5	TGTGCCAGCAGCTTAGGATCCCATAGCAATCAGCCCCAGCATTTT	CASSLGSHSNQPQHF
TRBD2	-	TRBV25-1	TRBJ2-7	TGTGCCAGCAGCCGGGGGGGGTCCCACCAGGAGCAGTACTTC	CASSRGGSHQEQYF
TRBD2	-	TRBV7-2	TRBJ2-7	TGTGCCAGCAGGTTAGCGGGCAGCGGGAGAAGCAACGAGCAGTACTTC	CASRLAGSGRSNEQYF
-	-	TRBV6-5	TRBJ1-5	TGTGCCAGCTGCCACCGGGGTCAGCCCCAGCATTTT	CASCHRGQPQHF
-	-	TRBV30	TRBJ2-7	TGTGCCTGGAGAGCCTTGGAACTCTACGAGCAGTACTTC	CAWRALELYEQYF
-	-	TRBV5-6	TRBJ1-4	TGTGCCAGCAGCCGGCGGCAGGGCCGAAATGAAAAACTGTTTTTT	CASSRRQGRNEKLFF
-	-	TRBV7-9	TRBJ2-7	TGTGCCAGCAGCTTCGAAGCCCAGCCGCAGTACTTC	CASSFEAQPQYF
TRBD2	-	TRBV4-2	TRBJ2-7	TGTGCCAGCAGCCAAGATCTGAGGGCGGGAGGTGTCGAGCAGTACTTC	CASSQDLRAGGVEQYF
TRBD2	-	TRBV25-1	TRBJ2-7	TGTGCCAGCAGTGAATTTGCGGGAGTGCGCGAGCAGTACTTC	CASSEFAGVREQYF
TRBD1	-	TRBV5-4	TRBJ2-7	TGTGCCAGCAGCTTCATGGGACAGCGTTACGAGCAGTACTTC	CASSFMGQRYEQYF